The 18 T cell receptor beta chains below come from one sample, sequenced in a study of CXCR3-negative and CXCR3-positive naive CD8 T cells (dated by TCRdb to about 2019). TCRdb names NextSeq 550 as the instrument used. The Human TCR Profiling Kit (MiLaboratory) was used to prepare UMI-labeled 5' RACE TRB cDNA libraries. Reads reprocessed by TCRdb are summarized as one entry per CDR3 protein sequence, and DNA is absent. The sample's table covers 55,000 to 65,000 distinct CDR3 sequences. About 4.5% of the sample is in the top ten clones. Sequencing was done on a sample of naive CXCR3- CD8+ T cells from blood. What this sample's cell subset or site label stands for: CD45RO-CCR7+CD27+CD95- naive CD8+ T cells lacking CXCR3 (TNR3-). These receptors all come from a human donor in good health. Some clones in this sample may be carry-over from other donors' samples.

This chain connects TRBV15 to TRBJ2-2. Per the germline V gene, CDR1 is LNHNV and CDR2 is YYDKDF (reference sequence). The CDR3 runs to 13 residues. CDR3 residues: CATSTFNPGELFF. The complete variable domain, with remaining parts taken from reference TRBV15 and TRBJ2-2, reads DAMVIQNPRYQVTQFGKPVTLSCSQTLNHNVMYWYQQKSSQAPKLLFHYYDKDFNNEADTPDNFQSRRPNTSFCFLDIRSPGLGDTAMYLCATSTFNPGELFFGEGSRLTVL.

The chain links TRBV5-5 to TRBJ2-2; TCRdb designates TRBD1, a call that cannot be tested without DNA. Germline CDR1 and CDR2: SGHKS and YYEKEE (reference sequence). This CDR3 region has 13 residues. The CDR3 protein is CASSGQNTGELFF.

V and J are TRBV12-3 or TRBV12-4 and TRBJ2-5; TCRdb calls TRBD1, which cannot be checked without DNA. The CDR3 loop spans 13 amino acids. CDR3 sequence: CASSLDSQETQYF.

The chain couples TRBV20-1 to TRBJ1-1. The CDR3 sequence is 12 residues long. In germline, CDR1 is DFQATT, CDR2 SNEGSKA (reference sequence). CDR3 sequence: CSVREGDTEAFF.

The chain couples TRBV7-9 to TRBJ1-2; TCRdb indicates TRBD1, and absent DNA this call remains unverified. CDR3 length: 13 amino acids. Germline V gene sequence: CDR1 SEHNR, CDR2 FQNEAQ (reference sequence). CDR3 sequence reads: CASSRDKNYGYTF.

The chain combines TRBV27 with TRBJ2-4; TCRdb returns TRBD1, unconfirmable since there is no DNA. This CDR3 has 13 residues. Germline V gives CDR1 MNHEY, CDR2 SMNVEV (reference sequence). The CDR3 sequence: CASSRQGKNIQYF.

The chain employs TRBV9 and TRBJ1-1. The CDR3 runs to 12 residues. Germline CDR1 is SGDLS and CDR2 is YYNGEE. The CDR3 spells CASSVRGTEAFF.

The chain joins TRBV7-6 to TRBJ2-5; the TCRdb D gene call, TRBD2, has no DNA to confirm it. The germline V gene encodes CDR1 SGHVS and CDR2 FNYEAQ. The CDR3 has 18 amino acids. The chain's CDR3 is CASSPTGLAGGNQETQYF.

V and J are TRBV27 and TRBJ2-1; TCRdb proposes TRBD1, but this gene call is untestable without DNA. CDR3 length: 16 residues. The V gene's germline CDR1 is MNHEY and CDR2 SMNVEV (reference sequence). The CDR3 spells CASSWRGTSSYNEQFF.

The chain employs TRBV15 and TRBJ2-7; TCRdb reports TRBD2, a call that lacks DNA to check it against. The CDR3 totals 15 residues. Per the germline V gene, CDR1 is LNHNV and CDR2 is YYDKDF (reference sequence). CDR3 protein: CATSRGRGVSYEQYF.

The V call is TRBV7-2, the J call TRBJ2-3; TCRdb's assignment of TRBD1 cannot be checked, as there is no DNA. Germline-derived CDR1 and CDR2 are SGHTA and FQGNSA. This CDR3 comprises 15 residues. The CDR3 sequence is CASSIITGNTDTQYF.

The chain carries TRBV5-1 and TRBJ2-7; checking the TCRdb D call of TRBD1 is not possible without DNA. CDR1 is SGHRS and CDR2 is YFSETQ in the germline V gene. CDR3 length: 16 residues. CDR3 protein: CASSPLGLQISYEQYF.

The V call is TRBV28, the J call TRBJ2-1; TCRdb lists TRBD2, though no DNA is available to test this call. The CDR3 runs to 17 residues. CDR1 is MDHEN and CDR2 is SYDVKM in the germline V gene. CDR3 sequence: CASSPTPSAGGYNEQFF.

This chain connects TRBV10-3 to TRBJ1-1; without DNA, the TCRdb call of TRBD1 cannot be checked. The CDR3 has 13 amino acids. The germline V gene has CDR1 ENHRY and CDR2 SYGVKD. The CDR3 sequence is CAIIEGMNTEAFF.

J is TRBJ1-1 and V is TRBV28. This CDR3 is built from 17 residues. Germline assignment: CDR1 MDHEN and CDR2 SYDVKM. CDR3 sequence: CASSLTTHTELNTEAFF. The full variable domain, with the rest looked up from reference TRBV28 and TRBJ1-1, is DVKVTQSSRYLVKRTGEKVFLECVQDMDHENMFWYRQDPGLGLRLIYFSYDVKMKEKGDIPEGYSVSREKKERFSLILESASTNQTSMYLCASSLTTHTELNTEAFFGQGTRLTVV.

The rearrangement uses TRBV20-1 and TRBJ1-2. This CDR3 comprises 12 residues. In germline, CDR1 is DFQATT, CDR2 SNEGSKA (reference sequence). Here the CDR3 reads CSARLGERGYTF.

The rearrangement joins TRBV7-9 to TRBJ2-5. The CDR3 contains 15 residues. Germline CDR1 and CDR2: SEHNR and FQNEAQ (reference sequence). CDR3 loop: CASSLVGDYKVTQYF.

The CDR3 here is CSVVWGGRYNEQFF. The chain is built from TRBV29-1 and TRBJ2-1; checking the TCRdb D call of TRBD1 is not possible without DNA. Germline CDR1 reads SQVTM; CDR2 reads ANQGSEA. The CDR3 loop spans 14 amino acids.